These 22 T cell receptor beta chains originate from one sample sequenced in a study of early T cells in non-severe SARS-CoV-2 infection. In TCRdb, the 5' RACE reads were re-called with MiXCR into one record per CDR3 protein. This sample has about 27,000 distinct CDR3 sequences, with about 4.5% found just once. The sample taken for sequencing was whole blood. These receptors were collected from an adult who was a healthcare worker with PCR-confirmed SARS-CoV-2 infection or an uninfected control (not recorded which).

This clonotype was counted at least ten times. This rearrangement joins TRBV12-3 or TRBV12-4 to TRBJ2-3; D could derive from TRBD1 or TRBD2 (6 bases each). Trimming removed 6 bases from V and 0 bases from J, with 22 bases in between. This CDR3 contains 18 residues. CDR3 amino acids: CASSLGAGLKTSTDTQYF. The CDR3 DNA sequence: TGTGCCAGCAGCCTGGGGGCGGGACTCAAAACTAGCACAGATACGCAGTATTTT.

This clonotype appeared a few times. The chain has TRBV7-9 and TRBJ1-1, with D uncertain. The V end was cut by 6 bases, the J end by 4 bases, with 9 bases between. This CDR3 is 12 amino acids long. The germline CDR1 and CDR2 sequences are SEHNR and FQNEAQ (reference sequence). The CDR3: CASRKEGTEAFF. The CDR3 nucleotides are TGTGCCAGCAGAAAAGAAGGCACTGAAGCTTTCTTT.

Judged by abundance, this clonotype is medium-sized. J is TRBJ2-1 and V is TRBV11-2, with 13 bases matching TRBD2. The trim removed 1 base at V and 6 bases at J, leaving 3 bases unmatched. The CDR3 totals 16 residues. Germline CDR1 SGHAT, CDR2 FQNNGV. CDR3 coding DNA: TGTGCCAGCAGCTTAGGCGGACTAGCGGGAGCCAATGAGCAGTTCTTC. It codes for CASSLGGLAGANEQFF.

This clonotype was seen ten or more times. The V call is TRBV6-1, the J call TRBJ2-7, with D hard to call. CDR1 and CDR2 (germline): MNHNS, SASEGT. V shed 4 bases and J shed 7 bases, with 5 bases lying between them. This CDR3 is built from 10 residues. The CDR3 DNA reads TGTGCCAGCAGTGGCAGGGAGCAGTACGTC. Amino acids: CASSGREQYV.

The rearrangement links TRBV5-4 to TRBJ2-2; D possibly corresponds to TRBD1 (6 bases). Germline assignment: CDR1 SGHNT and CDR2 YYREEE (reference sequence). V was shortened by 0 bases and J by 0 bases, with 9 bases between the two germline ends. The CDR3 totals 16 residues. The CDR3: CASSLAGTTNTGELFF. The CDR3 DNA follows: TGTGCCAGCAGCTTGGCCGGGACAACGAACACCGGGGAGCTGTTTTTT.

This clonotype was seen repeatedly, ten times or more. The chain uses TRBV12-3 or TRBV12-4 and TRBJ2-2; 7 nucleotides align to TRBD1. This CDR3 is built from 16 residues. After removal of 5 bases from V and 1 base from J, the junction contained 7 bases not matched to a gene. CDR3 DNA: TGTGCCAGCAGTCCCCAAGGGGGCGGGAACACCGGGGAGCTGTTTTTT. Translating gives CASSPQGGGNTGELFF.

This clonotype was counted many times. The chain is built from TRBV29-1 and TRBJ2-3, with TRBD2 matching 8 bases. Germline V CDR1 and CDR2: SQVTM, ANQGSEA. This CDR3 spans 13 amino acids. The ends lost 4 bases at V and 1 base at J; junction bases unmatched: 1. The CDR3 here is CSVAAGGTDTQYF. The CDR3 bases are TGCAGCGTTGCAGCGGGGGGCACAGATACGCAGTATTTT.

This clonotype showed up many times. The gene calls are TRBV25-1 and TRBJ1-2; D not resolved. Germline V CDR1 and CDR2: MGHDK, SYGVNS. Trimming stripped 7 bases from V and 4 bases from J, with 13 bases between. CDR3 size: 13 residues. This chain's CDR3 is CASTFSGVYGYTF. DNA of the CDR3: TGTGCCAGCACCTTTTCGGGAGTCTATGGCTACACCTTC.

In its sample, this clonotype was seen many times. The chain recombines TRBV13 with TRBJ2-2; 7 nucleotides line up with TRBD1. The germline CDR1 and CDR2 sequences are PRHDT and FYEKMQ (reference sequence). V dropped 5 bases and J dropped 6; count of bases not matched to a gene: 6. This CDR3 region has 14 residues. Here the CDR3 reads CASSQDRVAGELFF. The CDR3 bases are TGTGCCAGCAGCCAAGACAGGGTCGCCGGGGAGCTGTTTTTT.

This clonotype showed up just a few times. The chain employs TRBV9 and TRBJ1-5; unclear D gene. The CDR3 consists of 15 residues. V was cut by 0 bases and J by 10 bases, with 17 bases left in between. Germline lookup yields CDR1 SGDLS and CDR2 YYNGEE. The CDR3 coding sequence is TGTGCCAGCAGCGTAGACGACACCCCTCGTGTACCCCAGCATTTT. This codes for CASSVDDTPRVPQHF.

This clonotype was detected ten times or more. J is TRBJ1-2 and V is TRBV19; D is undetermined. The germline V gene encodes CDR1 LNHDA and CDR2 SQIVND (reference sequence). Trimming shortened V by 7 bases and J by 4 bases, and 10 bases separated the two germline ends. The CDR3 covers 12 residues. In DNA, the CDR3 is TGTGCCAGTAAGGAGCCAGCCTATGGCTACACCTTC. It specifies CASKEPAYGYTF.

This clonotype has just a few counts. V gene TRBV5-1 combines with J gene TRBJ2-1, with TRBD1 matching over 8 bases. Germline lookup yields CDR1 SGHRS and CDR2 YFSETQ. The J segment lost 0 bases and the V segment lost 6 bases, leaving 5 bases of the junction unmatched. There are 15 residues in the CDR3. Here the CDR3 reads CASKNQGASYNEQFF. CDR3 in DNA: TGCGCCAGCAAGAACCAGGGGGCCTCCTACAATGAGCAGTTCTTC.

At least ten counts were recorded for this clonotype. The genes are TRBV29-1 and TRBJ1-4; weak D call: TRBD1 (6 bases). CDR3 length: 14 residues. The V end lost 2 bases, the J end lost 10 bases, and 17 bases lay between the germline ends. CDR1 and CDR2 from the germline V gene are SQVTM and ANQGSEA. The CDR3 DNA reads TGCAGCGTTGAAACTGACAGGCCAGGGAGAAAACTGTTTTTT. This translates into CSVETDRPGRKLFF.

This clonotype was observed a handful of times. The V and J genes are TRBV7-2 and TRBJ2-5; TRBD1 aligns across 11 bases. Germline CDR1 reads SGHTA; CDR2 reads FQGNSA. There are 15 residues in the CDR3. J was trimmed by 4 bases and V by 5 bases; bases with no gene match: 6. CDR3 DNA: TGTGCCAGCAGCCCGGACAGGGGGCGCGGAGAGACCCAGTACTTC. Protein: CASSPDRGRGETQYF.

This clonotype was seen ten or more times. CDR3 DNA: TGTGCCAGCAGTTACTTCGGCCCTTCCCCAGGCCAGCCCCAGCATTTT. Translation gives CASSYFGPSPGQPQHF. The rearrangement uses TRBV6-5 and TRBJ1-5, with unresolved D. With 1 base removed from V and 7 bases from J, the gap between germline ends came to 17 bases. This CDR3 has 16 residues. Germline lookup yields CDR1 MNHEY and CDR2 SVGAGI.

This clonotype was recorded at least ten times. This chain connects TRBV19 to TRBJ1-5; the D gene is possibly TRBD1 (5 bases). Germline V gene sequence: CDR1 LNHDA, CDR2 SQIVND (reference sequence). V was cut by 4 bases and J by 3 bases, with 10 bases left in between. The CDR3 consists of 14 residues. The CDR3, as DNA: TGTGCCAGTAGTACGACAGATCTCAATCAGCCCCAGCATTTT. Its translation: CASSTTDLNQPQHF.

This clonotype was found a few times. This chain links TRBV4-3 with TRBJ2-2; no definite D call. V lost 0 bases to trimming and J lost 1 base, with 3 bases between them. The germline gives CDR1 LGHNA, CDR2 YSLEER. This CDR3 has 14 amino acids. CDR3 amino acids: CASSQDRNTGELFF. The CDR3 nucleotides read TGCGCCAGCAGCCAAGATCGGAACACCGGGGAGCTGTTTTTT.

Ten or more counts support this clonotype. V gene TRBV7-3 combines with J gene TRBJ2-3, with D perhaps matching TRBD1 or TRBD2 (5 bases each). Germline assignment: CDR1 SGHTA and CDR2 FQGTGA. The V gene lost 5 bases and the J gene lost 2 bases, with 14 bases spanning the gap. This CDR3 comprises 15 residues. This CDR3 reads CASSPQGPSTDTQYF. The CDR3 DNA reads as TGTGCCAGCAGCCCGCAGGGACCATCCACAGATACGCAGTATTTT.

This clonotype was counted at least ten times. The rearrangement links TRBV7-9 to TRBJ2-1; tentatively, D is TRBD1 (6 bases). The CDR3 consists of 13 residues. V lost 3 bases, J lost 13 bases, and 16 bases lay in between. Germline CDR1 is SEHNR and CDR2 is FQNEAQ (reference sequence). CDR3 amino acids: CASSLDQGTLQFF. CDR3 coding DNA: TGTGCCAGCAGCTTGGATCAAGGGACACTTCAGTTCTTC.

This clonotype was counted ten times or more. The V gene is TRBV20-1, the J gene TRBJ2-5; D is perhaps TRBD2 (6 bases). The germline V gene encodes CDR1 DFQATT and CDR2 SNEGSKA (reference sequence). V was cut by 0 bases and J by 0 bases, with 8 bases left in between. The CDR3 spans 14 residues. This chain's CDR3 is CSARDGGNQETQYF. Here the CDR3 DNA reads TGCAGTGCTAGAGATGGCGGGAACCAAGAGACCCAGTACTTC.

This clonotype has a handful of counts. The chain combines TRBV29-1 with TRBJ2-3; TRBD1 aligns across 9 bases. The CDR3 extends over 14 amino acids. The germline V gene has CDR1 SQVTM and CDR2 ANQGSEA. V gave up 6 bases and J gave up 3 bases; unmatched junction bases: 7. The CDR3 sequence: CSVEQGALTDTQYF. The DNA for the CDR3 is TGCAGCGTAGAACAGGGGGCTTTGACAGATACGCAGTATTTT.

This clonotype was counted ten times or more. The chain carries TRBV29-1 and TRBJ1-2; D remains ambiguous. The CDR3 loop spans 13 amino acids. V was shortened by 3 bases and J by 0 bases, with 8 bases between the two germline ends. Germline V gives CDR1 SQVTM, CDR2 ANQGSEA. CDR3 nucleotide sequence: TGCAGCGTTGACGCAGGAACTAACTATGGCTACACCTTC. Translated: CSVDAGTNYGYTF.